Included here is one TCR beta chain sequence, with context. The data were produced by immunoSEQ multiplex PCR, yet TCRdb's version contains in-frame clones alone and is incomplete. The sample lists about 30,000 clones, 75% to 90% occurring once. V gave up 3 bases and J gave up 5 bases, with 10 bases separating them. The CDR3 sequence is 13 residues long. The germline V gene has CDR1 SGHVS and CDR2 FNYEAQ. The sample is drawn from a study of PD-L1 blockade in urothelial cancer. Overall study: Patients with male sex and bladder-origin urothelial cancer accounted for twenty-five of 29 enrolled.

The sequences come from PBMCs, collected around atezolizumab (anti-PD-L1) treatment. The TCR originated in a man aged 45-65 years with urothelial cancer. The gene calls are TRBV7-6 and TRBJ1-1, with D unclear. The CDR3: CASSLATSTEAFF. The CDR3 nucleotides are TGTGCCAGCAGCTTGGCCACCTCGACTGAAGCTTTCTTT.